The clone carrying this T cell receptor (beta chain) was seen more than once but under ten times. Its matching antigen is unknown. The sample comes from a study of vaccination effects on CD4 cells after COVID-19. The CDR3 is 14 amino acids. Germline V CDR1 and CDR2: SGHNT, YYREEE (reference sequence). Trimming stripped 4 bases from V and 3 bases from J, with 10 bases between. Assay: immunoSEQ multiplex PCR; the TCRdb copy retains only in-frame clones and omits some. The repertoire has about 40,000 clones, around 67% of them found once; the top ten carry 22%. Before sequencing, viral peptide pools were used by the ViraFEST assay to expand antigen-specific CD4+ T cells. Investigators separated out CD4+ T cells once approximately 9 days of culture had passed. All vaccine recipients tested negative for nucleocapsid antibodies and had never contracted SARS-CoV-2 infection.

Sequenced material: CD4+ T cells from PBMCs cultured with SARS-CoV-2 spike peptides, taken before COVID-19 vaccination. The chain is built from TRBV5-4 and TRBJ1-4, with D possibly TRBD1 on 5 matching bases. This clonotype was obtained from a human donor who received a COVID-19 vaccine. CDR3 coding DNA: TGTGCCAGCAGCCAGGGTTTGTCTAATGAAAAACTGTTTTTT. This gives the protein CASSQGLSNEKLFF.